This entry lists 21 T cell receptor beta chains sequenced from one sample in a study of blood T cell repertoires in COVID-19. Some clones are missing from TCRdb's copy, which holds only in-frame ones; the method was immunoSEQ multiplex PCR. The sample consists of more than 200,000 clones, about 80% of them appearing once. Sequenced: peripheral blood. The receptors were gathered from an elderly woman with active or convalescent COVID-19.

This chain links TRBV7-8 with TRBJ1-5; D may be TRBD1 (6 bases). Germline CDR1 and CDR2: SGHVS and FQNEAQ. The CDR3 totals 17 residues. V was shortened by 4 bases and J by 0 bases, with 16 bases between the two germline ends. CDR3 bases: TGTGCCAGCAGCTGGGACAATAAAAAGACTAGCAATCAGCCCCAGCATTTT. Its translation: CASSWDNKKTSNQPQHF.

The chain has TRBV13 and TRBJ2-2, with TRBD2 as a possible D gene (6 bases). Trimming stripped 5 bases from V and 7 bases from J, with 14 bases between. The CDR3 spans 14 residues. Per germline, CDR1 PRHDT and CDR2 FYEKMQ (reference sequence). This chain's CDR3 is CASSRGLWNGELFF. Written as DNA, the CDR3 is TGTGCCAGCAGCAGGGGACTCTGGAACGGGGAGCTGTTTTTT. Variable domain in full (rest from reference TRBV13 and TRBJ2-2): AAGVIQSPRHLIKEKRETATLKCYPIPRHDTVYWYQQGPGQDPQFLISFYEKMQSDKGSIPDRFSAQQFSDYHSELNMSSLELGDSALYFCASSRGLWNGELFFGEGSRLTVL.

This clone was detected only a few times. The chain has TRBV4-1 and TRBJ2-3; D gene unclear. The CDR3 is made up of 13 amino acids. V lost 0 bases, J lost 8 bases, and 9 bases lay in between. From germline, CDR1 is MGHRA and CDR2 YSYEKL. CDR3 residues: CASSQEDQVTQYF. CDR3 DNA: TGCGCCAGCAGCCAAGAAGACCAGGTTACGCAGTATTTT.

The rearrangement joins TRBV20-1 to TRBJ1-4, with TRBD1 matching over 9 bases. CDR3 length equals 18 residues. Per germline, CDR1 DFQATT and CDR2 SNEGSKA (reference sequence). Germline trimming cut 3 bases from V and 1 base from J; bases unmatched to any gene: 12. The CDR3 DNA reads as TGCAGTGCTAGTCCGGCGGGGGACAGGGCTTTAACTAATGAAAAACTGTTTTTT. Its protein product is CSASPAGDRALTNEKLFF.

The chain carries TRBV5-1 and TRBJ2-5, with 7 nucleotides matching TRBD1. V trimming: 4 bases; J trimming: 0 bases; junction bases outside the gene matches: 3. This CDR3 comprises 14 residues. Germline V gene lookup returns CDR1 SGHRS and CDR2 YFSETQ. Here the CDR3 reads CASSEGQYQETQYF. In DNA form, the CDR3 reads TGCGCCAGCAGCGAGGGACAGTACCAAGAGACCCAGTACTTC.

The chain couples TRBV18 to TRBJ1-1, with D perhaps matching TRBD1 (5 bases). Germline V lookup: CDR1 KGHSH, CDR2 LQKENI. Between the trimmed V and J ends, which lost 3 bases and 8 bases, there was a span of 10 bases. The CDR3 sequence is 12 residues long. The CDR3 DNA follows: TGTGCCAGCTCACCCTACGACAGCGAAGCTTTCTTT. Amino acids: CASSPYDSEAFF.

The CDR3 DNA sequence: TGTGCCAGTAGTATGGGCAGGGCCTACGAGCAGTACTTC. Protein product: CASSMGRAYEQYF. The chain joins TRBV19 to TRBJ2-7, with a tentative D call TRBD1 (5 bases). The V and J ends lost 3 bases and 2 bases respectively, with 8 bases between them. CDR3 length: 13 residues. Germline V gives CDR1 LNHDA, CDR2 SQIVND (reference sequence).

This clone was detected a few times. This chain uses TRBV7-2 with TRBJ1-1; D is unresolved. Trimming pared 5 bases from V and 1 base from J, leaving 14 bases between. The CDR3 has 15 residues. CDR1 and CDR2 (germline): SGHTA, FQGNSA. CDR3 nucleotide sequence: TGTGCCAGCAGCCTGTTAGGAGGTGGGAACACTGAAGCTTTCTTT. This gives the protein CASSLLGGGNTEAFF.

For the CDR3, the DNA is TGTGCCAGTACCGGACCGGGACAGGCTGCCTACAATGAGCAGTTCTTC. Encoded protein: CASTGPGQAAYNEQFF. The chain is built from TRBV19 and TRBJ2-1; 8 bases line up with TRBD1. The CDR3 contains 16 residues. Germline V gene sequence: CDR1 LNHDA, CDR2 SQIVND (reference sequence). V dropped 7 bases and J dropped 2; count of bases not matched to a gene: 10.

The chain has TRBV7-2 and TRBJ1-3, with a weak D call TRBD1 (5 bases). CDR3 size: 14 residues. The germline V and J ends were trimmed by 7 bases and 0 bases, with 10 bases remaining between them. Per germline, CDR1 SGHTA and CDR2 FQGNSA. In DNA, the CDR3 is TGTGCCAGCACTTGGGGGGTCTCTGGAAACACCATATATTTT. It encodes CASTWGVSGNTIYF.

The CDR3 region has the DNA TGCGCCAGCAGTGCGGGACAGGGAAGGAACTATGGCTACACCTTC. Encoded protein: CASSAGQGRNYGYTF. The chain employs TRBV10-1 and TRBJ1-2, with TRBD1 identical over 9 bases. The J segment lost 2 bases and the V segment lost 4 bases, leaving 5 bases of the junction unmatched. The CDR3 length is 15 residues. Germline values: CDR1 WNHNN, CDR2 SYGVQD (reference sequence).

The V and J genes are TRBV7-2 and TRBJ1-6; D perhaps matches TRBD1 (5 bases). The CDR3 is 15 residues long. Germline CDR1 reads SGHTA; CDR2 reads FQGNSA. The V gene lost 1 base and the J gene lost 9 bases, with 13 bases spanning the gap. The CDR3 sequence is CASSLEGRVSSPLHF. In nucleotides, the CDR3 is TGTGCCAGCAGCTTAGAGGGCAGGGTTTCTTCACCCCTCCACTTT.

This chain links TRBV3-1 (or the pseudogene TRBV3-2) with TRBJ1-1, with TRBD1 matching over 9 bases. J was trimmed by 6 bases and V by 4 bases; bases with no gene match: 0. The CDR3 contains 12 residues. In germline, CDR1 is LGHDT, CDR2 YNNKEL (reference sequence). The CDR3 loop is CASSRQGAEAFF. The CDR3, as DNA: TGTGCCAGCAGCCGACAGGGGGCTGAAGCTTTCTTT.

V is TRBV24-1 and J is TRBJ2-7; the match to TRBD2 covers 14 bases. J was trimmed by 2 bases and V by 4 bases; bases with no gene match: 3. Germline V gene sequence: CDR1 KGHDR, CDR2 SFDVKD. The CDR3 is made up of 16 amino acids. The CDR3 is CATSETTSGRAYEQYF. The CDR3 DNA reads as TGTGCCACCAGTGAAACGACTAGCGGGAGGGCCTACGAGCAGTACTTC.

The chain joins TRBV6-1 to TRBJ1-2; tentative D call: TRBD1 (5 bases). V was cut by 3 bases and J by 5 bases, with 10 bases left in between. Per the germline V gene, CDR1 is MNHNS and CDR2 is SASEGT. The CDR3 length is 13 residues. CDR3 nucleotides: TGTGCCAGCAGTGATTATCAGGGTTATGGCTACACCTTC. Residues: CASSDYQGYGYTF.

V and J are TRBV19 and TRBJ2-3, with D possibly TRBD1 on 7 matching bases. V dropped 6 bases and J dropped 2 bases, with 18 bases sitting between them. This CDR3 region has 16 residues. Germline V gives CDR1 LNHDA, CDR2 SQIVND (reference sequence). CDR3 in DNA: TGTGCCAGTAGCCCACAGGGGAGGACCCTCACAGATACGCAGTATTTT. Encoded protein: CASSPQGRTLTDTQYF.

The chain recombines TRBV7-2 with TRBJ2-2, with 8 bases aligning to TRBD2. The CDR3 sequence is 16 residues long. J was trimmed by 4 bases and V by 1 base; bases with no gene match: 5. The V gene's germline CDR1 is SGHTA and CDR2 FQGNSA. CDR3 in amino acids: CASSLDGGAFTGELFF. The CDR3 DNA sequence: TGTGCCAGCAGCTTAGACGGGGGGGCTTTCACCGGGGAGCTGTTTTTT.

The J gene is TRBJ2-7, the V gene TRBV30, with D unresolved. Germline V lookup: CDR1 GTSNPN, CDR2 SVGIG (reference sequence). V was trimmed by 2 bases and J by 0 bases, leaving 8 bases between them. This CDR3 has 13 residues. The CDR3 loop is CAWSHRSSYEQYF. The CDR3, as DNA: TGTGCCTGGAGTCATCGGAGCTCCTACGAGCAGTACTTC.

The chain is built from TRBV19 and TRBJ1-2, with D possibly being TRBD1 (6 bases). The CDR3 spans 13 residues. V dropped 5 bases and J dropped 5 bases, with 12 bases sitting between them. The germline gives CDR1 LNHDA, CDR2 SQIVND (reference sequence). The CDR3, as DNA: TGTGCCAGTAGTCGCCGACAGGAGTATGGCTACACCTTC. Translating it yields CASSRRQEYGYTF.

This clone was observed once. The chain uses TRBV19 and TRBJ2-1, with 8 bases lining up with TRBD2. V was pared by 7 bases and J by 5 bases, with 7 bases of the junction left unmatched. Germline CDR1 is LNHDA and CDR2 is SQIVND (reference sequence). This CDR3 comprises 14 residues. CDR3 in amino acids: CASTTSGRNNEQFF. The DNA of the CDR3 is TGTGCCAGTACCACTAGCGGCCGGAACAATGAGCAGTTCTTC.

V is TRBV27 and J is TRBJ1-2; D not certain. Per the germline V gene, CDR1 is MNHEY and CDR2 is SMNVEV (reference sequence). V lost 2 bases to trimming and J lost 3 bases, with 10 bases between them. The CDR3 sequence is 14 residues long. CDR3: CASSLIRGDYGYTF. CDR3 sequence (DNA): TGTGCCAGCAGTTTAATTCGGGGAGACTATGGCTACACCTTC.